These 10 T cell receptor beta chains were all obtained from the same sample, sequenced in a study of CXCR4 blockade with PD-1 therapy in pancreatic cancer. Repertoires were generated with immunoSEQ multiplex PCR, while TCRdb's copy carries only in-frame clones and drops some. The sample lists 5,000 or so clones, 48% occurring once. The sequenced sample was tumor tissue. All receptors come from a human donor with pancreatic ductal adenocarcinoma.

This clone was seen a handful of times. The chain joins TRBV11-1 to TRBJ2-7, with 8 positions matching TRBD1. The CDR3 length is 15 residues. Germline CDR1 and CDR2: SGHAT and FQDESV (reference sequence). The V and J ends lost 2 bases and 2 bases, in that order; junction bases with no gene match: 5. CDR3 in amino acids: CASSLRGQATYEQYF. The CDR3 region has the DNA TGTGCCAGCAGCTTAAGGGGACAGGCGACCTACGAGCAGTACTTC.

The V gene is TRBV30, the J gene TRBJ2-2; D gene ambiguous. The CDR3 length is 13 residues. Germline values: CDR1 GTSNPN, CDR2 SVGIG (reference sequence). Between the trimmed V and J ends, which lost 4 bases and 2 bases, there was a span of 8 bases. CDR3 in amino acids: CAWKSLNTGELFF. In nucleotides, the CDR3 is TGTGCCTGGAAGAGCCTAAACACCGGGGAGCTGTTTTTT.

V gene TRBV4-1 combines with J gene TRBJ2-3; 10 nucleotides align to TRBD1. The CDR3 is 16 residues long. The germline V gene has CDR1 MGHRA and CDR2 YSYEKL. V shed 4 bases and J 4 bases; nucleotides not matched to a gene: 8. CDR3 in DNA: TGCGCCAGCAGCCTTTCCGGGACAGGGGTCTCAGATACGCAGTATTTT. Translation: CASSLSGTGVSDTQYF.

The chain couples TRBV28 to TRBJ1-1, with D tentatively TRBD1 (5 bases). This CDR3 contains 13 residues. V was trimmed by 4 bases and J by 7 bases, leaving 13 bases between them. Germline V gene lookup returns CDR1 MDHEN and CDR2 SYDVKM. This chain's CDR3 is CASSSPGRLEAFF. CDR3 sequence (DNA): TGTGCCAGCAGTTCCCCGGGGCGCCTTGAAGCTTTCTTT.

The chain couples TRBV11-3 to TRBJ2-2; TRBD2 matches at 11 bases. V lost 5 bases and J lost 6; bases outside the gene matches: 8. The CDR3 consists of 16 residues. CDR1 is SGHNT and CDR2 is YENEEA in the germline V gene. The CDR3 protein is CASSPYGTSGSGELFF. DNA for the CDR3: TGTGCCAGCAGCCCATACGGGACTAGCGGATCCGGGGAGCTGTTTTTT.

This CDR3 reads CASSRDPQVANTGELFF. DNA for the CDR3: TGTGCCAGCAGTCGAGACCCGCAGGTAGCGAACACCGGGGAGCTGTTTTTT. The gene calls are TRBV7-7 and TRBJ2-2; no reliable D call. Germline V gene sequence: CDR1 SSHAT, CDR2 FNYEAQ (reference sequence). The CDR3 has 17 residues. Trimming removed 6 bases at V and 0 bases at J, with 17 bases between.

This clone was counted a single time. This chain uses TRBV12-5 with TRBJ2-7; tentative D call: TRBD1 (5 bases). The germline CDR1 and CDR2 sequences are LGHNT and FRNRAP. The CDR3 covers 13 residues. Trimming pared 6 bases from V and 9 bases from J, leaving 18 bases between. CDR3 nucleotides: TGTGCTAGTGGGGGTCGACAGCCGGATGGGCAGTACTTC. Its protein is CASGGRQPDGQYF.

The chain carries TRBV28 and TRBJ1-4; D is unresolved. Germline V gene sequence: CDR1 MDHEN, CDR2 SYDVKM. V was trimmed by 4 bases and J by 7 bases, leaving 10 bases between them. The CDR3 is 13 amino acids. For the CDR3, the DNA is TGTGCCAGCAGTTCCCCCCACGGTGAAAAACTGTTTTTT. This sequence encodes CASSSPHGEKLFF.

The J gene is TRBJ2-7, the V gene TRBV18; 8 bases align to TRBD2. The J segment lost 3 bases and the V segment lost 2 bases, leaving 6 bases of the junction unmatched. The germline V gene has CDR1 KGHSH and CDR2 LQKENI. The length of the CDR3 is 15 residues. This CDR3 reads CASSPAGGPGYEQYF. As DNA, the CDR3 is TGTGCCAGCTCACCAGCGGGAGGCCCAGGCTACGAGCAGTACTTC.

The chain combines TRBV29-1 with TRBJ2-1; D is ambiguous. Germline assignment: CDR1 SQVTM and CDR2 ANQGSEA. V gave up 3 bases and J gave up 6 bases, with 12 bases separating them. This CDR3 is 13 amino acids long. The CDR3 sequence is CSVEGTDGNEQFF. DNA of the CDR3: TGCAGCGTTGAGGGTACGGATGGCAATGAGCAGTTCTTC.